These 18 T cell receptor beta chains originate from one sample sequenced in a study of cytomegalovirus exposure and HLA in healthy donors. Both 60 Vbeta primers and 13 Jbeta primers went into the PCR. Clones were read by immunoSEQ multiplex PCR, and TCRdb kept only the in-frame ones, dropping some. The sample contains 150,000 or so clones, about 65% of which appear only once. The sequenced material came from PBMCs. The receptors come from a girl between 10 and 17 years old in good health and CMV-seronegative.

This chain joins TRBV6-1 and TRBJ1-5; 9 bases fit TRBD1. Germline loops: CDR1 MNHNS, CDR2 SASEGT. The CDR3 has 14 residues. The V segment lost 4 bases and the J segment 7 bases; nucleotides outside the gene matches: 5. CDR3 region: CASSATGGGQPQHF. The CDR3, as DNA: TGTGCCAGCAGTGCGACAGGGGGAGGGCAGCCCCAGCATTTT.

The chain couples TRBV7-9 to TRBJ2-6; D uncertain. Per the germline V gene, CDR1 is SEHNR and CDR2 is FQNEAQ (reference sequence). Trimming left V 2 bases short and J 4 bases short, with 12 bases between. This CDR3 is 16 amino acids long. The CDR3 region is CASSLRVDSGANVLTF. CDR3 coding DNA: TGTGCCAGCAGCTTACGGGTAGATTCCGGGGCCAACGTCCTGACTTTC.

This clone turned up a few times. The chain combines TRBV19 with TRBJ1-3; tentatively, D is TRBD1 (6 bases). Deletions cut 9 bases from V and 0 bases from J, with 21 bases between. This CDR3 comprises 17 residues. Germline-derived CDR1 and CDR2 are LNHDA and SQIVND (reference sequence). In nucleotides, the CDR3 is TGTGCCAGCGGACCTACAGGGTCTTCGATCTCTGGAAACACCATATATTTT. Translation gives CASGPTGSSISGNTIYF.

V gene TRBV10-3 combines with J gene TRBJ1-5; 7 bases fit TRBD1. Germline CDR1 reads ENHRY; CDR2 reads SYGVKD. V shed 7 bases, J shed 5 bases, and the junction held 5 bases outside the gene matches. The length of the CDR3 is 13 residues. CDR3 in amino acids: CAITEGADQPQHF. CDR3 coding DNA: TGTGCCATCACGGAGGGGGCGGATCAGCCCCAGCATTTT.

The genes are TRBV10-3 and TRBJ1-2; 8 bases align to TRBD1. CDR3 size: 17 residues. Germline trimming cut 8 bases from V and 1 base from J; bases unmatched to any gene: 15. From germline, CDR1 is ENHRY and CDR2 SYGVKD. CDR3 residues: CAIRTDRATNVNYGYTF. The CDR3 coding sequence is TGTGCCATCCGAACGGACAGGGCAACGAACGTTAACTATGGCTACACCTTC.

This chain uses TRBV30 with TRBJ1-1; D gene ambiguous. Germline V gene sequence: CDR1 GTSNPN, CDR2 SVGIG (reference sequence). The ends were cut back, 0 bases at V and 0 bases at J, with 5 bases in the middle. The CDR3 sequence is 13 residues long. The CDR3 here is CAWSVILNTEAFF. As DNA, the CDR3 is TGTGCCTGGAGTGTTATTCTGAACACTGAAGCTTTCTTT. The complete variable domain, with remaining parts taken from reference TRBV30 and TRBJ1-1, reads SQTIHQWPATLVQPVGSPLSLECTVEGTSNPNLYWYRQAAGRGLQLLFYSVGIGQISSEVPQNLSASRPQDRQFILSSKKLLLSDSGFYLCAWSVILNTEAFFGQGTRLTVV.

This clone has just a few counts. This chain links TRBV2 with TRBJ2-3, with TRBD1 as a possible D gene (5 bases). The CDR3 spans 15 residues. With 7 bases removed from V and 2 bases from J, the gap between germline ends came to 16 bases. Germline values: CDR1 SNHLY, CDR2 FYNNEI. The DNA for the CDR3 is TGTGCCAGCAAGGGCACAGGAGCCCTCACAGATACGCAGTATTTT. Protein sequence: CASKGTGALTDTQYF.

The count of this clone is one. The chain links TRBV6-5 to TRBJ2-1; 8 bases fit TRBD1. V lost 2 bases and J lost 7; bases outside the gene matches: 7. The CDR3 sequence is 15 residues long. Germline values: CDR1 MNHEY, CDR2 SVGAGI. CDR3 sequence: CASSYPRTGRNEQFF. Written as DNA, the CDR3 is TGTGCCAGCAGTTACCCGCGGACAGGGAGGAATGAGCAGTTCTTC.

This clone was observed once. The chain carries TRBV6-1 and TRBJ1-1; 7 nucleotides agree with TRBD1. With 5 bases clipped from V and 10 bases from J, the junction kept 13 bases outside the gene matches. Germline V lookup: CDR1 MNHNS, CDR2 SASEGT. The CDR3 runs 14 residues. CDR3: CASSFGNRQGGAFF. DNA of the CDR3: TGTGCCAGCAGTTTTGGTAACCGACAGGGTGGAGCTTTCTTT.

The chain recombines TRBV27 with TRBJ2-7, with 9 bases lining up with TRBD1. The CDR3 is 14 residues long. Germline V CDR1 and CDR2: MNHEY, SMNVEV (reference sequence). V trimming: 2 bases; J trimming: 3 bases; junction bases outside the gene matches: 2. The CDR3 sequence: CASSLTDRGYEQYF. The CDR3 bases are TGTGCCAGCAGTTTAACGGACAGGGGCTACGAGCAGTACTTC.

The CDR3 sequence is CASSKTPGQGTPGEQYF. The CDR3 region has the DNA TGTGCCAGTAGTAAGACCCCGGGACAGGGGACCCCGGGGGAGCAGTACTTC. The chain uses TRBV19 and TRBJ2-7; 10 bases align to TRBD1. V lost 4 bases to trimming and J lost 7 bases; unmatched junction nucleotides: 16. Germline CDR1 and CDR2: LNHDA and SQIVND (reference sequence). CDR3 size: 17 residues.

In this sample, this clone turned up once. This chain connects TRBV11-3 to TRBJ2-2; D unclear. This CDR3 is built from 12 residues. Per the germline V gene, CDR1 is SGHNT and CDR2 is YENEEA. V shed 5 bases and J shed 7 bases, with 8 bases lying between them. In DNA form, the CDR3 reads TGTGCCAGCAGCCCCCTAGACGGGGAGCTGTTTTTT. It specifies CASSPLDGELFF.

The CDR3 DNA is TGTGCCAGCTCACCACGAGAGCCTAGCGGGGGGGCCTACGAGCAGTACTTC. This sequence encodes CASSPREPSGGAYEQYF. The J gene is TRBJ2-7, the V gene TRBV18; 12 bases map to TRBD2. This CDR3 is 17 amino acids long. CDR1 and CDR2 from the germline V gene are KGHSH and LQKENI. Trimming cost V 1 base and J 2 bases; bases outside gene matches: 6. The full variable domain, completed using reference TRBV18 and TRBJ2-7, is NAGVMQNPRHLVRRRGQEARLRCSPMKGHSHVYWYRQLPEEGLKFMVYLQKENIIDESGMPKERFSAEFPKEGPSILRIQQVVRGDSAAYFCASSPREPSGGAYEQYFGPGTRLTVT.

The CDR3 DNA is TGTGCCAGTAGTACCGATCCCCCAGGGGCGTCCTCCAATCAGCCCCAGCATTTT. Amino acids: CASSTDPPGASSNQPQHF. The V call is TRBV19, the J call TRBJ1-5; weak D call: TRBD1 (6 bases). The CDR3 consists of 18 residues. Germline V gives CDR1 LNHDA, CDR2 SQIVND (reference sequence). V dropped 4 bases and J dropped 3 bases, with 22 bases sitting between them.

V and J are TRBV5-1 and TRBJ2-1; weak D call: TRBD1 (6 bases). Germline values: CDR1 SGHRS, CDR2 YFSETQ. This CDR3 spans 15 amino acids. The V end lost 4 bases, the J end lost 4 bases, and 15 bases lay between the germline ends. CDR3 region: CASSQGRGPYNEQFF. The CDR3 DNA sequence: TGCGCCAGCAGCCAGGGCAGGGGTCCGTACAATGAGCAGTTCTTC.

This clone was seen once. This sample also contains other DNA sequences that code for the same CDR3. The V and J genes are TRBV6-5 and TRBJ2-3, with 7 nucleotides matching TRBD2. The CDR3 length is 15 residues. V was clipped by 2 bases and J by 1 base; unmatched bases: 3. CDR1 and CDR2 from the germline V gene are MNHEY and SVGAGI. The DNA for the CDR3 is TGTGCCAGCAGTTACCGGGCGGGGGGCACAGATACGCAGTATTTT. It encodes CASSYRAGGTDTQYF.

The CDR3 loop is CASSLVWNTQRSLHF. In nucleotides, the CDR3 is TGTGCCAGCAGCTTAGTTTGGAACACTCAGCGATCCCTCCACTTT. The rearrangement joins TRBV11-2 to TRBJ1-6, with D unresolved. The CDR3 loop spans 15 amino acids. Germline loops: CDR1 SGHAT, CDR2 FQNNGV. V gave up 1 base and J gave up 14 bases, with 18 bases separating them. The whole variable domain, filled in from reference TRBV11-2 and TRBJ1-6, reads EAGVAQSPRYKIIEKRQSVAFWCNPISGHATLYWYQQILGQGPKLLIQFQNNGVVDDSQLPKDRFSAERLKGVDSTLKIQPAKLEDSAVYLCASSLVWNTQRSLHFGNGTRLTVT.

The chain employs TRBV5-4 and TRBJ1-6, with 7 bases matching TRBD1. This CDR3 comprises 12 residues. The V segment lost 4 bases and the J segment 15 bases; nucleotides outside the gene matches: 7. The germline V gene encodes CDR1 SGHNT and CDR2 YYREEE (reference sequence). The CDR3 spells CASSTPGQDLHF. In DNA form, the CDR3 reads TGTGCCAGCAGCACCCCCGGACAGGACCTCCACTTT.